Sequencing of this TCR beta chain was carried out in a study of T-cell memory formation after mild COVID-19. Overall study findings and caveats: Pre-infection memory showed some responding clones, and this suggested that cross-reactive memory joined. CD4/CD8 balance characterized clones contracting day 15 to 85, and CD4+ skew characterized later expanders.

Germline V gene data show CDR1 as MNHNY and CDR2 as SVGAGI (reference sequence). V was shortened by 7 bases and J by 6 bases, with 16 bases between the two germline ends. This CDR3 contains 13 residues. Using its own MiXCR run on the 5' RACE reads, TCRdb lists one record per CDR3 protein. The sample shows 350,000 to 500,000 distinct CDR3 sequences, 18% of them seen only once. Concerning this clonotype itself: The antigen is not known.

The rearrangement joins TRBV6-6 to TRBJ2-7, with D perhaps being TRBD1 or TRBD2 (5 bases each). The sample taken for sequencing was PBMCs or a T cell subset sorted from them (not recorded which). The source is a young man who had mild COVID-19 (a few samples of this study predate the infection). Cell type and time point are not known. For the CDR3, the DNA is TGTGCCAGCATACCCCCAGGGAGTTTCGAGCAGTACTTC. It specifies CASIPPGSFEQYF.